The subject of this entry is one T cell receptor beta chain. The antigen remains undetermined. Assay: immunoSEQ multiplex PCR; the TCRdb copy retains only in-frame clones and omits some. The sample carries 350,000 to 500,000 clones, approximately 88% recorded once. Documented treatment: some 20 received Ad26.COV2.S at low or high dose, single or two shots; about five received placebo; per-sample allocation not given. Day 63 after the first vaccine or placebo injection was the time point for sampling. This specimen belongs to a study of Ad26.COV2.S vaccination and SARS-CoV-2 variants. Study-wide context: Into the muscle, Ad26.COV2.S was dosed once or twice, 56 days apart.

Study results and caveats: Considerable breadth of spike-specific CD8+ and CD4+ T cell responses has reportedly been documented following vaccination. People given the vaccine had a wider spike-specific TCR breadth than placebo recipients did. Measurements of TCR breadth and depth may have given underestimates of the total T cell responses.

Germline V gene lookup returns CDR1 SGHRS and CDR2 YFSETQ. Deletions cut 0 bases from V and 3 bases from J, with 12 bases between. The CDR3 has 15 residues. The sequence derives from a person between 18 and 65 years old who received the Ad26.COV2.S COVID-19 vaccine or a placebo. The rearrangement uses TRBV5-1 and TRBJ1-2; no definite D call. The starting material was peripheral blood, obtained in a trial of Ad26.COV2.S vaccine versus placebo. DNA of the CDR3: TGCGCCAGCAGCTTGGTAGGTACTCGGGACTATGGCTACACCTTC. Residues: CASSLVGTRDYGYTF.